This T cell receptor (beta chain) was recovered during a study of blood T cell repertoires in COVID-19. Study-wide background: Specimens from acute and convalescent COVID-19 originated in the United States, Italy and Spain. The analysed material was cDNA or gDNA that came from T cells, B-cell-depleted T cells, or PBMCs.

In the source study's methods: Estimation of nucleated cell counts relied on the amplification of reference gene primers. The protocol was immunoSEQ multiplex PCR, while the TCRdb copy is restricted to in-frame clones and leaves out a portion. V and J calls and clone size are as listed in that table; D and trimming were resolved from the DNA. This table holds about 40,000 clones, approximately 90% found once. CDR3 length: 13 amino acids. The specimen sequenced was peripheral blood. The V gene is TRBV21-1, the J gene TRBJ1-5. TRBV21-1 is a documented pseudogene. This TCR was recovered from a man between 45 and 60 years old in a cohort sampled during active COVID-19. Written as DNA, the CDR3 is TGTGCCAGCAGCCGTACTCTAGTGCCGCCCCAGCATTTT. It yields the protein CASSRTLVPPQHF.